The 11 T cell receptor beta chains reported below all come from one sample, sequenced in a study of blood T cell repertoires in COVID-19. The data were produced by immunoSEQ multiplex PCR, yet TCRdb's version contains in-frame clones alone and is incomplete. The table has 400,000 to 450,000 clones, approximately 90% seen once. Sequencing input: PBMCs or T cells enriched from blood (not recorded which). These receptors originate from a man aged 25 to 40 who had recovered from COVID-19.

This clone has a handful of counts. The CDR3 DNA sequence: TGTGCCAGCAGCCACGGACTAGCGGGTGCAAGCTCCTACAATGAGCAGTTCTTC. Translating gives CASSHGLAGASSYNEQFF. V usage is TRBV4-2 and J usage is TRBJ2-1, with TRBD2 matching over 11 bases. Germline-derived CDR1 and CDR2 are LGHNA and YNFKEQ. There are 18 residues in the CDR3. The junction had 7 bases not matched to a gene; V was cut back by 3 bases and J by 0 bases.

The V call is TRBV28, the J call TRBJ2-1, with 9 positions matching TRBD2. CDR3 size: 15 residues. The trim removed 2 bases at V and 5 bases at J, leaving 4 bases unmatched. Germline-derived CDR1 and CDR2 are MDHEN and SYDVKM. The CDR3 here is CASSLSGRRNNEQFF. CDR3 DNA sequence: TGTGCCAGCAGTTTAAGCGGGAGGCGCAACAATGAGCAGTTCTTC.

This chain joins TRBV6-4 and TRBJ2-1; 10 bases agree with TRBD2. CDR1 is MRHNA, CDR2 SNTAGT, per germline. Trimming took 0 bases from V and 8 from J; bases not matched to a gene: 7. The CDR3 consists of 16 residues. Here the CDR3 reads CASSDSGAGGLDEQFF. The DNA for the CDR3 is TGTGCCAGCAGTGACTCGGGAGCGGGAGGGCTCGATGAGCAGTTCTTC.

This CDR3 is CASEGQFNSPLHF. DNA for the CDR3: TGTGCTAGTGAGGGACAGTTTAATTCACCCCTCCACTTT. The chain joins TRBV12-5 to TRBJ1-6; 7 bases agree with TRBD1. V lost 7 bases to trimming and J lost 6 bases; unmatched junction nucleotides: 3. CDR1 and CDR2 from the germline V gene are LGHNT and FRNRAP. CDR3 length equals 13 residues. Looking up the rest from reference TRBV12-5 and TRBJ1-6 gives the full variable domain: DARVTQTPRHKVTEMGQEVTMRCQPILGHNTVFWYRQTMMQGLELLAYFRNRAPLDDSGMPKDRFSAEMPDATLATLKIQPSEPRDSAVYFCASEGQFNSPLHFGNGTRLTVT.

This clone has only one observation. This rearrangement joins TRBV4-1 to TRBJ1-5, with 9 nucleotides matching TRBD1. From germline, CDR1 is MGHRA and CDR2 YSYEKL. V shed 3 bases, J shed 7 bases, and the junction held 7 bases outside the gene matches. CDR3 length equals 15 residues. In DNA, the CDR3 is TGCGCCAGCAGCCAGGTAGGACAGGGGAGGCAGCCCCAGCATTTT. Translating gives CASSQVGQGRQPQHF.

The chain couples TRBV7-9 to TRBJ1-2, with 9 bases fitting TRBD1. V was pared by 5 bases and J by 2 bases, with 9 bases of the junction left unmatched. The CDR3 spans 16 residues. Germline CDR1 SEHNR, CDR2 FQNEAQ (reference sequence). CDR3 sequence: CASSRTGEGRNYGYTF. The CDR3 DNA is TGTGCCAGCAGCAGGACAGGGGAAGGGAGGAACTATGGCTACACCTTC.

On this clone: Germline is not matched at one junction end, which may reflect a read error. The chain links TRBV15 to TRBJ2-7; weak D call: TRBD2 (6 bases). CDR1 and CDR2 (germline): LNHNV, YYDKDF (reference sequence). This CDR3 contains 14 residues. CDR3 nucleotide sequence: TGTGCCACCAGCAGCGGGAGCTTCTCCCACGAGCAGTACTTC. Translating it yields CATSSGSFSHEQYF.

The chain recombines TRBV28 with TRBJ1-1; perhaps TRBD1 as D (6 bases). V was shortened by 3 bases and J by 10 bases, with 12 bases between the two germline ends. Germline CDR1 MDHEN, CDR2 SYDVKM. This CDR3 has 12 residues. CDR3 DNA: TGTGCCAGCAGTTTGCAGGGGCGTAGAGCTTTCTTT. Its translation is CASSLQGRRAFF.

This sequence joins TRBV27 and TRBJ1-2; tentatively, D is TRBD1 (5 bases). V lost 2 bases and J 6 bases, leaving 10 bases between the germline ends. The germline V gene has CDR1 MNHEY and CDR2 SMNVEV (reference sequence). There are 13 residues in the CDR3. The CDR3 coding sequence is TGTGCCAGCAGTTTAGTGTGGGGGGATGGCTACACCTTC. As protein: CASSLVWGDGYTF.

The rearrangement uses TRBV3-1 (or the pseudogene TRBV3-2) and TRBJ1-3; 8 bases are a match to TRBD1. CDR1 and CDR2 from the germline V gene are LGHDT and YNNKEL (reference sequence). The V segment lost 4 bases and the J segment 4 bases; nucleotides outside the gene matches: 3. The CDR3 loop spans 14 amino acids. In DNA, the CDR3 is TGTGCCAGCAGCCCGCGGGACAGGGGAAACACCATATATTTT. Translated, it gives CASSPRDRGNTIYF.

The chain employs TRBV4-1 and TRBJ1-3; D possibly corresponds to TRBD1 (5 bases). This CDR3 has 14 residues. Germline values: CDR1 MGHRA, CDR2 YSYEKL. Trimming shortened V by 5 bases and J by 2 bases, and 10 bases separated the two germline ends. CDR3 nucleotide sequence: TGCGCCAGCAGCTTAGGAGGGGCTGGAAACACCATATATTTT. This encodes CASSLGGAGNTIYF.